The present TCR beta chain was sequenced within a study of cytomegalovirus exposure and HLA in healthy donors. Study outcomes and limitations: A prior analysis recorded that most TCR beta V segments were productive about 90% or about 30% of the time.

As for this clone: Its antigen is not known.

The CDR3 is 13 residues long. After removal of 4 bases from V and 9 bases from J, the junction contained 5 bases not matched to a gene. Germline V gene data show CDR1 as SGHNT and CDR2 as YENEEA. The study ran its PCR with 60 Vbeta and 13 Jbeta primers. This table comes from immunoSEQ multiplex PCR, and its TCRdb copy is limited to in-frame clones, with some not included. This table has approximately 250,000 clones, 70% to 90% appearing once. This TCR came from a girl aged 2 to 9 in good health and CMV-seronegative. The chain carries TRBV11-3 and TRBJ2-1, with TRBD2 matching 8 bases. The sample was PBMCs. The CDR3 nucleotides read TGTGCCAGCAGCTCCGGGACTAGTGGTGAGCAGTTCTTC. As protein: CASSSGTSGEQFF.